The present TCR beta chain was sequenced within a study of T-cell reconstitution after alpha-beta-depleted transplantation in children. Study-wide findings and caveats: Diversity of TCRbeta at day 60 was high in some patients, arising from surviving recipient T cells and thymic progenitors. T-cell counts and diversity at one year post-transplant came mainly from newly produced T cells. There were reportedly several hundred expanded graft clones from which alpha-beta T cells came about two months after transplant.

The CDR3 consists of 16 residues. With 2 bases removed from V and 8 bases from J, the gap between germline ends came to 19 bases. Germline V gives CDR1 SGHTA, CDR2 FQGNSA. Preparing the TCRbeta library involved the use of unique molecular identifiers. TCRdb fed the PCR reads into MiXCR, producing one record per CDR3 protein. The sample includes about 580,000 distinct CDR3 sequences, 23% of them seen just once. With respect to this clonotype: What it recognizes is unknown.

The chain couples TRBV7-2 to TRBJ2-1; TRBD1 is a possible D gene (5 bases). Sequences were derived from PBMCs, mostly from graft donor cells, sampled 360 days after TCRalphabeta/CD19-depleted stem cell transplant. The TCR sequence derives from a boy less than two years old who had a stem cell transplant for acute myeloid leukemia, so the T cells may come from the graft donor. CDR3 sequence: CASSLRDRSGIDEQFF. The CDR3 nucleotides are TGTGCCAGCAGCTTAAGGGATCGGTCAGGGATTGATGAGCAGTTCTTC.